In this sample, the clone carrying this T cell receptor (beta chain) turned up many times. Using genomic DNA as the template, TCR beta VDJ and CDR3 profiling was carried out. TCRdb ran MiXCR on the reads and lists one entry per CDR3 protein. The sample has 250,000 to 300,000 distinct CDR3 sequences; 56% are singletons. These data are taken from a study of CD8+CD57+ T cells in acquired aplastic anemia. As for the study in general: CD4+ and CD8+ cells, once sorted, gave DNA averaging about 3 ug.

The germline V gene encodes CDR1 SNHLY and CDR2 FYNNEI. V dropped 2 bases and J dropped 4 bases, with 11 bases sitting between them. The CDR3 contains 15 residues. Patients included in sequencing had previously demonstrated CD8+CD57+ cell expansion by flow cytometry. The source material was sorted CD4+, CD8+, or CD8+CD57+ T cells (not recorded which) from PBMCs. This receptor was obtained from a human donor with aplastic anemia. The chain links TRBV2 to TRBJ2-2; D not resolved. In DNA form, the CDR3 reads TGTGCCAGCAGTGAACAAGGGTTAACCACCGGGGAGCTGTTTTTT. Its protein is CASSEQGLTTGELFF.